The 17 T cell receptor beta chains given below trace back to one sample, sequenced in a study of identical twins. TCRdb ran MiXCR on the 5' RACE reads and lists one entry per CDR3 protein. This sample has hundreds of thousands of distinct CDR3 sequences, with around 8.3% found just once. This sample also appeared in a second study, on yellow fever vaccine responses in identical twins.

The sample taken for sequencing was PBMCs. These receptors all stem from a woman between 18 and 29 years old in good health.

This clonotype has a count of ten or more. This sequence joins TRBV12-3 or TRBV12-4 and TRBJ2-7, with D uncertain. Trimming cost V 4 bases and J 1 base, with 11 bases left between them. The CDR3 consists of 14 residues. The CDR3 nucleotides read TGTGCCAGCAGTTCCGGGCCTACATCCTACGAGCAGTACTTC. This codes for CASSSGPTSYEQYF.

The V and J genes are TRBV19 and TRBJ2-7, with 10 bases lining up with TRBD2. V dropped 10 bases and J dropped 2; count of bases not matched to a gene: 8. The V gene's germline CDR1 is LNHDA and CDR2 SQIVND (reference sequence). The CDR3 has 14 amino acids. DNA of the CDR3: TGTGCCACCCAGAGGACTAGCGGACCCTACGAGCAGTACTTC. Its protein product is CATQRTSGPYEQYF. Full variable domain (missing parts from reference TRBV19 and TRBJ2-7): DGGITQSPKYLFRKEGQNVTLSCEQNLNHDAMYWYRQDPGQGLRLIYYSQIVNDFQKGDIAEGYSVSREKKESFPLTVTSAQKNPTAFYLCATQRTSGPYEQYFGPGTRLTVT.

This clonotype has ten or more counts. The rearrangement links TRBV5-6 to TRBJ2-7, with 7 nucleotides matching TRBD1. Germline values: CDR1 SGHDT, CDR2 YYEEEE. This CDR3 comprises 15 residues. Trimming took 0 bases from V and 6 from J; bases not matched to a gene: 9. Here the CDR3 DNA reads TGTGCCAGCAGCTTGGGGCGGACAGGTGTATCCGAGCAGTACTTC. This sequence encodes CASSLGRTGVSEQYF.

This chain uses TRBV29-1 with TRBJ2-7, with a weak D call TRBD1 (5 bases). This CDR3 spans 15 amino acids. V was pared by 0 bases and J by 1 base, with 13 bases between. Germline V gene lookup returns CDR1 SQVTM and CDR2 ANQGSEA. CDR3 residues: CSVEDQGTLSYEQYF. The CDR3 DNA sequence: TGCAGCGTTGAAGATCAGGGCACTTTATCCTACGAGCAGTACTTC.

CDR3 in amino acids: CASSQADEQFF. The CDR3 DNA reads TGTGCCAGCAGCCAGGCGGATGAGCAGTTCTTC. The V call is TRBV4-2, the J call TRBJ2-1, with no clear D. The length of the CDR3 is 11 residues. Germline assignment: CDR1 LGHNA and CDR2 YNFKEQ. The V end was cut by 3 bases, the J end by 8 bases, with 5 bases between.

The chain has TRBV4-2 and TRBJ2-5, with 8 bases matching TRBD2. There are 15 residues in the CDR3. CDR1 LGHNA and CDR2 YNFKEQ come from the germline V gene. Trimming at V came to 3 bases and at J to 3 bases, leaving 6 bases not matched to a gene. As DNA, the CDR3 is TGTGCCAGCAGCCAGCCGGGACTAGGGGAAGAGACCCAGTACTTC. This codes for CASSQPGLGEETQYF.

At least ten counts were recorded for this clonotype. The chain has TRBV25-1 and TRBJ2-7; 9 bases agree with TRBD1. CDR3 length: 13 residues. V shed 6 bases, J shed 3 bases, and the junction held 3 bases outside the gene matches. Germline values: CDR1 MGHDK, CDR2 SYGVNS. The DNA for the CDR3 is TGTGCCAGCAGGGAGACAGGGGGCTACGAGCAGTACTTC. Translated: CASRETGGYEQYF.

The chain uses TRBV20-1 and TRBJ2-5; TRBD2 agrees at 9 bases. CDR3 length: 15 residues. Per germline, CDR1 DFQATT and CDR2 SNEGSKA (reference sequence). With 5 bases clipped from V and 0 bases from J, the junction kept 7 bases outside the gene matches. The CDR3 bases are TGCAGTGCTGTGGCGGGGGGGAGGAACCAAGAGACCCAGTACTTC. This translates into CSAVAGGRNQETQYF.

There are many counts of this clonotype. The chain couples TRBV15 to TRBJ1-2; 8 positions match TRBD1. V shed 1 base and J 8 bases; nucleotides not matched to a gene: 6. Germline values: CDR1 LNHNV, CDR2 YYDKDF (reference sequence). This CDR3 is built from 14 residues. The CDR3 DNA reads TGTGCCACCAGCAGAGTGGGGACAGGAGAAGGCTACACCTTC. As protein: CATSRVGTGEGYTF.

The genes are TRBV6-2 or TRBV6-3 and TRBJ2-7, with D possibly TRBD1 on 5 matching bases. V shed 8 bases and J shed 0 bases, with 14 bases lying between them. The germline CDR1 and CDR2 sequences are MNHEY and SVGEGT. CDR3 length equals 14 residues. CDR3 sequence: CASLRVGSSYEQYF. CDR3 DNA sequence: TGTGCCAGCCTCAGGGTTGGAAGCTCCTACGAGCAGTACTTC.

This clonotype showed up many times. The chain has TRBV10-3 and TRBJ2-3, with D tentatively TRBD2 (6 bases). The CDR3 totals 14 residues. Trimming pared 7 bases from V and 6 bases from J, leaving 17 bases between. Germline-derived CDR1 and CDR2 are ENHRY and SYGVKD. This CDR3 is CAITRTPSEDTQYF. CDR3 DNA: TGTGCCATCACCCGTACCCCTAGCGAGGATACGCAGTATTTT.

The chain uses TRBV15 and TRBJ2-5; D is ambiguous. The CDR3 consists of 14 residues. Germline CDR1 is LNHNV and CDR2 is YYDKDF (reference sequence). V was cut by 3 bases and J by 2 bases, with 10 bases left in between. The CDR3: CATSSSLNQETQYF. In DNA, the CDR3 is TGTGCCACCAGCAGCAGCTTGAATCAAGAGACCCAGTACTTC.

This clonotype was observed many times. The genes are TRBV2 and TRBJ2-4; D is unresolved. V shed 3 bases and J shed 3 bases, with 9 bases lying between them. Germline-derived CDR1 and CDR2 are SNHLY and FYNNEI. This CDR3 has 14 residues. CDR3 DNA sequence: TGTGCCAGCAGTGATGCCGGGTACAAAAACATTCAGTACTTC. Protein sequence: CASSDAGYKNIQYF.

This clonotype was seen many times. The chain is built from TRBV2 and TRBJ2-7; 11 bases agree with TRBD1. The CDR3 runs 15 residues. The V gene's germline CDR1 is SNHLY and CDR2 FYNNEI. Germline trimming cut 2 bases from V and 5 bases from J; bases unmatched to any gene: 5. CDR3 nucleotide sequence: TGTGCCAGCAGTGAAACCTGGACAGGGGGCGACGAGCAGTACTTC. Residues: CASSETWTGGDEQYF. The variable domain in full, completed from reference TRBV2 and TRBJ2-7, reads EPEVTQTPSHQVTQMGQEVILRCVPISNHLYFYWYRQILGQKVEFLVSFYNNEISEKSEIFDDQFSVERPDGSNFTLKIRSTKLEDSAMYFCASSETWTGGDEQYFGPGTRLTVT.

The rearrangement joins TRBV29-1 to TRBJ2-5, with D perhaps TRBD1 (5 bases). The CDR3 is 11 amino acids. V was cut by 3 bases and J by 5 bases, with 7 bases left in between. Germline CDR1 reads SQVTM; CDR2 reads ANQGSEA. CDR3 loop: CSVDSGETQYF. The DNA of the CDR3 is TGCAGCGTTGACTCAGGGGAGACCCAGTACTTC. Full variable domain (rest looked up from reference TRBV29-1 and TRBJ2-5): SAVISQKPSRDICQRGTSLTIQCQVDSQVTMMFWYRQQPGQSLTLIATANQGSEATYESGFVIDKFPISRPNLTFSTLTVSNMSPEDSSIYLCSVDSGETQYFGPGTRLLVL.

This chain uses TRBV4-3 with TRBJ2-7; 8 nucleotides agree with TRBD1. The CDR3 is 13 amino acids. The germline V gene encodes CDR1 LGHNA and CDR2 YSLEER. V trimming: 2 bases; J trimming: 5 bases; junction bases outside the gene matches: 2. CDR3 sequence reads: CASSQLQGDEQYF. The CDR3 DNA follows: TGCGCCAGCAGCCAATTACAGGGGGACGAGCAGTACTTC.

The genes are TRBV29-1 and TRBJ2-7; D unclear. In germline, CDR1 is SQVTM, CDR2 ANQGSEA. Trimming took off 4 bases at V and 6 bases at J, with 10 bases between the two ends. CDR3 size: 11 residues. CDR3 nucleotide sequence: TGCAGCGTTGTTTCTGGAATCGAGCAGTACTTC. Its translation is CSVVSGIEQYF.